Following are 10 T cell receptor beta chains from one sample sequenced in a study of early stage breast cancer tumors. The data were produced by immunoSEQ multiplex PCR, yet TCRdb's version contains in-frame clones alone and is incomplete. There are around 31,000 clones in the sample; roughly four fifths occur only once, and about a tenth lies in the top ten. The sequencing sample was made of breast tumor tissue. The receptors were sampled from a person in their thirties with breast cancer.

Only one count was recorded for this clone. The chain combines TRBV6-1 with TRBJ2-5, with D perhaps TRBD1 or TRBD2 (5 bases each). The J call may be wrong; the DNA end is better matched by TRBJ2-7. CDR3 length: 15 residues. Looked up from germline, CDR1 is MNHNS and CDR2 is SASEGT. The CDR3 here is CATGDGMGWANEQYF. The CDR3 DNA sequence: TGTGCCACCGGGGACGGTATGGGATGGGCAAACGAGCAGTACTTC.

The chain employs TRBV5-1 and TRBJ2-1; 10 bases fit TRBD2. The ends lost 6 bases at V and 5 bases at J; junction bases unmatched: 17. Germline CDR1 is SGHRS and CDR2 is YFSETQ. The CDR3 runs to 18 residues. CDR3 in amino acids: CASTMGGRITSGDNEQFF. CDR3 nucleotide sequence: TGCGCCAGCACCATGGGGGGGCGCATAACTAGCGGGGACAATGAGCAGTTCTTC.

This chain links TRBV7-8 with TRBJ2-3, with 11 bases that match TRBD2. The junction had 7 bases not matched to a gene; V was cut back by 4 bases and J by 1 base. CDR3 length: 17 amino acids. CDR1 is SGHVS and CDR2 is FQNEAQ in the germline V gene. This CDR3 reads CASSCRLAGFCTDTQYF. The DNA for the CDR3 is TGTGCCAGCAGCTGCCGACTAGCGGGATTCTGCACAGATACGCAGTATTTT.

DNA of the CDR3: TGTGCCAGCAGTGAATATCGTGCAGGTTTGGATACGCAGTATTTT. Its protein product is CASSEYRAGLDTQYF. The genes are TRBV25-1 and TRBJ2-3; D is ambiguous. Germline values: CDR1 MGHDK, CDR2 SYGVNS. Between the trimmed V and J ends, which lost 0 bases and 6 bases, there was a span of 13 bases. This CDR3 is 15 amino acids long. The whole variable domain, filled in from reference TRBV25-1 and TRBJ2-3, reads EADIYQTPRYLVIGTGKKITLECSQTMGHDKMYWYQQDPGMELHLIHYSYGVNSTEKGDLSSESTVSRIRTEHFPLTLESARPSHTSQYLCASSEYRAGLDTQYFGPGTRLTVL.

A few counts support this clone. At one end, the junction sequence differs from germline, possibly due to a read error. The V and J genes are TRBV10-3 and TRBJ2-7; 12 positions agree with TRBD2. The CDR3 has 12 residues. Germline V lookup: CDR1 ENHRY, CDR2 SYGVKD. The CDR3 bases are TGTGCCATCAGTGATGGGCTAGCGGGAGGGTTGTTC. It specifies CAISDGLAGGLF.

The CDR3 is CSVRGPEGYTF. The CDR3, as DNA: TGCAGTGTGAGGGGGCCGGAAGGCTACACCTTC. The chain joins TRBV20-1 to TRBJ1-2; TRBD1 matches 7 bases. The V gene's germline CDR1 is DFQATT and CDR2 SNEGSKA (reference sequence). V shed 7 bases and J 8 bases; nucleotides not matched to a gene: 7. CDR3 length: 11 amino acids.

This rearrangement joins TRBV4-1 to TRBJ1-1; possible D gene TRBD1, 5 bases. V dropped 5 bases and J dropped 0 bases, with 7 bases sitting between them. CDR3 length equals 13 residues. Per germline, CDR1 MGHRA and CDR2 YSYEKL. In nucleotides, the CDR3 is TGCGCCAGCAGCTCGGGGGTGAACACTGAAGCTTTCTTT. It is translated as CASSSGVNTEAFF.

CDR3 sequence (DNA): TGTGCCACCAGCTCCTATAATTCACCCCTCCACTTT. Translation gives CATSSYNSPLHF. The chain links TRBV15 to TRBJ1-6; D unclear. There are 12 residues in the CDR3. Germline CDR1 and CDR2: LNHNV and YYDKDF (reference sequence). Trimming took 5 bases from V and 1 from J, leaving 0 bases between them.

A word on this clone: Its ends do not fully match the called genes, so a read error is possible. The rearrangement links TRBV14 to TRBJ2-5; the D is unclear. Germline V gene data show CDR1 as SGHDN and CDR2 as FVKESK. The CDR3 consists of 14 residues. The CDR3 region has the DNA TGTGCCAGCAGCCAAGGCGTATCGACGGGCTTAAGGAACTTC. Its translation is CASSQGVSTGLRNF.

V and J are TRBV7-2 and TRBJ2-7, with D unclear. Trimming cost V 5 bases and J 2 bases, with 19 bases left between them. Per the germline V gene, CDR1 is SGHTA and CDR2 is FQGNSA. This CDR3 region has 16 residues. The CDR3 loop is CASSPNSGSNPYEQYF. CDR3 bases: TGTGCCAGCAGCCCCAATTCCGGGTCTAACCCCTACGAGCAGTACTTC.